One sample yielded the 11 T cell receptor beta chains listed below, sequenced in a study of metastatic and nonmetastatic thyroid tumors. TCRdb redid the clone calls on the PCR reads using MiXCR. The top ten clones hold over 30% of a sample with tens of thousands of clones, roughly 30% of them seen once. All patients were treatment-naive before thyroid surgery. Sequencing was performed on blood. These receptors all stem from a female donor with papillary thyroid cancer or a benign thyroid nodule (not recorded which). Some clones in this sample may be carry-over from other donors' samples.

This clone came up many times. The chain is built from TRBV20-1 and TRBJ2-5; 7 bases line up with TRBD2. This CDR3 region has 12 residues. Per the germline V gene, CDR1 is DFQATT and CDR2 is SNEGSKA (reference sequence). The V gene end was trimmed by 6 bases and the J gene end by 3 bases; junction bases not matched to a gene: 4. CDR3 sequence (DNA): TGCAGTGCCCAGCGGGGCGAAGAGACCCAGTACTTC. Its protein is CSAQRGEETQYF.

The CDR3 protein is CSARTGGTDTQYF. The CDR3 region has the DNA TGCAGTGCTAGGACAGGGGGAACAGATACGCAGTATTTT. The genes are TRBV20-1 and TRBJ2-3; TRBD1 aligns across 9 bases. CDR1 and CDR2 from the germline V gene are DFQATT and SNEGSKA (reference sequence). The CDR3 length is 13 residues. Unmatched junction bases numbered 1, after V lost 3 bases and J lost 3 bases.

With regard to this clone: The missing conserved phenylalanine or tryptophan at the end of this CDR3 makes a read error likely. The chain is built from TRBV5-1 and TRBJ1-3, with D maybe TRBD1 (5 bases). There are 11 residues in the CDR3. Germline V gene data show CDR1 as SGHRS and CDR2 as YFSETQ. Trimming shortened V by 7 bases and J by 8 bases, and 10 bases separated the two germline ends. CDR3 residues: CASGTEDTIYV. The CDR3 coding sequence is TGCGCCAGCGGGACGGAGGACACCATATATGTG.

This clone was found many times. V gene TRBV18 combines with J gene TRBJ1-4; D uncertain. V gave up 3 bases and J gave up 4 bases, with 6 bases separating them. This CDR3 region has 13 residues. Germline V lookup: CDR1 KGHSH, CDR2 LQKENI. For the CDR3, the DNA is TGTGCCAGCTCACCCCGGCGTAATGAAAAACTGTTTTTT. It specifies CASSPRRNEKLFF.

Within the sample, this clone is medium-sized. V usage is TRBV18 and J usage is TRBJ2-2; the D is unclear. In germline, CDR1 is KGHSH, CDR2 LQKENI. The CDR3 is 14 amino acids. V was shortened by 1 base and J by 0 bases, with 3 bases between the two germline ends. CDR3: CASSPQANTGELFF. CDR3 bases: TGTGCCAGCTCACCACAGGCGAACACCGGGGAGCTGTTTTTT.

This clone has just a few counts. V usage is TRBV28 and J usage is TRBJ2-3, with 7 bases matching TRBD2. After removal of 2 bases from V and 0 bases from J, the junction contained 2 bases not matched to a gene. Germline lookup yields CDR1 MDHEN and CDR2 SYDVKM. This CDR3 is built from 15 residues. This CDR3 is CASSLGDYSTDTQYF. CDR3 in DNA: TGTGCCAGCAGTTTAGGGGACTATAGCACAGATACGCAGTATTTT.

Concerning this clone: Just one base apart from a much larger clone, this may be a read error. This sample includes further DNA sequences coding for the same CDR3. The V gene is TRBV10-3, the J gene TRBJ2-7, with TRBD2 identical over 9 bases. This CDR3 has 13 amino acids. Germline V CDR1 and CDR2: ENHRY, SYGVKD. The CDR3 nucleotides are TGCGCCATCGACGCGGGAGGGCCGGCCGAGCAGTACTTC. Amino acids: CAIDAGGPAEQYF.

This clone was found a few times. This rearrangement joins TRBV9 to TRBJ1-1, with D unclear. The CDR3 is 12 amino acids. Germline V lookup: CDR1 SGDLS, CDR2 YYNGEE. Trimming cost V 3 bases and J 2 bases, with 5 bases left between them. The CDR3 DNA reads TGTGCCAGCAGCGCAATAAACACTGAAGCTTTCTTT. Its translation is CASSAINTEAFF.

This clone was observed a few times. The chain couples TRBV19 to TRBJ2-1, with D perhaps TRBD2 (6 bases). CDR1 is LNHDA and CDR2 is SQIVND in the germline V gene (reference sequence). The ends were cut back, 6 bases at V and 9 bases at J, with 12 bases in the middle. This CDR3 has 12 amino acids. CDR3 sequence reads: CASRLTSSEQFF. CDR3 bases: TGTGCCAGTAGACTAACTAGCAGTGAGCAGTTCTTC.

This clone appeared many times. The rearrangement uses TRBV9 and TRBJ1-1, with D perhaps TRBD1 (6 bases). The CDR3 runs 20 residues. V shed 0 bases and J shed 1 base, with 25 bases lying between them. Germline CDR1 reads SGDLS; CDR2 reads YYNGEE. The CDR3 sequence: CASSVGSRPNRDNGNTEAFF. CDR3 in DNA: TGTGCCAGCAGCGTAGGAAGTCGCCCTAACCGGGACAATGGGAACACTGAAGCTTTCTTT.

This clone occurred many times. The chain joins TRBV19 to TRBJ2-2, with TRBD2 identical over 10 bases. The junction had 1 base not matched to a gene; V was cut back by 3 bases and J by 6 bases. The V gene's germline CDR1 is LNHDA and CDR2 SQIVND (reference sequence). CDR3 length: 14 residues. CDR3 nucleotides: TGTGCCAGTAGTATTACTAGCGGGGCCGGGGAGCTGTTTTTT. It translates to CASSITSGAGELFF.